Following are 21 T cell receptor beta chains from one sample sequenced in a study of blood T cells in healthy people across ages. It was with a sample-barcoded 5' primer and a J-beta primer mix that a second PCR of roughly 6 to 12 cycles was run. MiXCR, applied by TCRdb to the 5' RACE reads, yields one record per CDR3 protein. Of approximately 810,000 distinct CDR3 sequences in the sample, more than 25% were seen once. The source material was blood. The receptors shown here come from an elderly woman in good health.

This clonotype was counted at least ten times. The genes are TRBV2 and TRBJ2-5; no reliable D call. The CDR3 sequence is 12 residues long. V was cut by 6 bases and J by 7 bases, with 12 bases left in between. Germline CDR1 is SNHLY and CDR2 is FYNNEI. The CDR3: CASRGSLGTQYF. The CDR3 DNA reads as TGTGCCAGCAGGGGATCATTGGGGACCCAGTACTTC.

For this clonotype: The conserved phenylalanine or tryptophan normally closing the CDR3 is absent here, so this likely arose from a read error. V usage is TRBV3-1 and J usage is TRBJ2-3; 10 bases are shared with TRBD2. Germline CDR1 and CDR2: LGHDT and YNNKEL (reference sequence). The CDR3 has 16 residues. J lost 0 bases, V lost 4 bases, and 4 bases had no gene match. CDR3 coding DNA: TGTGCCAGCAGCCTCGGAGCGGGGGGGAGCACAGATACGCAGTATTCT. It specifies CASSLGAGGSTDTQYS.

CDR3 protein: CASRLDRGYEQYF. The DNA for the CDR3 is TGTGCCAGCAGGTTAGACAGGGGCTACGAGCAGTACTTC. The chain links TRBV28 to TRBJ2-4, with 8 bases aligning to TRBD1. TRBJ2-7 explains the end of the DNA better; the J call may be wrong. There are 13 residues in the CDR3. Germline V CDR1 and CDR2: MDHEN, SYDVKM.

Concerning this clonotype itself: Sequence at one end of the junction differs from germline and may be a read error. DNA for the CDR3: TGTGCCAGCAGTCGTGCGCGCGCGAACGCAGATACGCAATATTTT. Translation gives CASSRARANADTQYF. The gene calls are TRBV12-3 or TRBV12-4 and TRBJ2-3, with no clear D. CDR3 size: 15 residues.

This clonotype came up many times. The chain employs TRBV7-2 and TRBJ1-2, with D unresolved. This CDR3 has 14 amino acids. Germline CDR1 reads SGHTA; CDR2 reads FQGNSA. Trimming cost V 0 bases and J 2 bases, with 7 bases left between them. The CDR3 nucleotides read TGTGCCAGCAGCTTAGCTCCGGAGAACTATGGCTACACCTTC. Protein: CASSLAPENYGYTF.

V gene TRBV19 combines with J gene TRBJ1-1, with 7 bases matching TRBD1. The ends lost 8 bases at V and 4 bases at J; junction bases unmatched: 7. Germline assignment: CDR1 LNHDA and CDR2 SQIVND (reference sequence). The CDR3 extends over 13 amino acids. This CDR3 reads CASAGTAITEAFF. CDR3 coding DNA: TGTGCCAGTGCTGGGACAGCGATCACTGAAGCTTTCTTT.

The chain employs TRBV12-3 or TRBV12-4 and TRBJ1-5; perhaps TRBD1 as D (5 bases). The CDR3 is 15 residues long. The ends were cut back, 6 bases at V and 0 bases at J, with 12 bases in the middle. The CDR3, as DNA: TGTGCCAGCAGGCCTGGGGGGTATAGCAATCAGCCCCAGCATTTT. Translating it yields CASRPGGYSNQPQHF.

This clonotype was seen a single time. The chain links TRBV5-5 to TRBJ2-1, with 9 nucleotides matching TRBD2. J lost 7 bases, V lost 1 base, and 6 bases had no gene match. The germline gives CDR1 SGHKS, CDR2 YYEKEE (reference sequence). There are 15 residues in the CDR3. The CDR3 sequence: CASSLLAGRGNEQFF. CDR3 DNA sequence: TGTGCCAGCAGCTTGCTAGCGGGGAGGGGGAATGAGCAGTTCTTC.

The chain recombines TRBV24-1 with TRBJ1-2; no clear D. V was trimmed by 6 bases and J by 2 bases, leaving 12 bases between them. The CDR3 covers 14 residues. Germline assignment: CDR1 KGHDR and CDR2 SFDVKD. This chain's CDR3 is CATSSQRANYGYTF. CDR3 DNA sequence: TGTGCCACCAGTTCCCAGAGAGCAAACTATGGCTACACCTTC.

This clonotype appeared many times. V gene TRBV2 combines with J gene TRBJ1-2; the D is unclear. The CDR3 covers 12 residues. Trimming took off 8 bases at V and 4 bases at J, with 11 bases between the two ends. Germline assignment: CDR1 SNHLY and CDR2 FYNNEI. The CDR3 nucleotides read TGTGCCAGCCGTCCGGATCTCTATGGCTACACCTTC. Its translation: CASRPDLYGYTF.

This clonotype was observed at least ten times. The CDR3 loop is CASSLKGAGGQETQYF. The CDR3 DNA is TGTGCCAGCTCCCTCAAGGGGGCAGGGGGTCAAGAGACCCAGTACTTC. This chain joins TRBV6-1 and TRBJ2-5; 7 bases agree with TRBD1. V was clipped by 8 bases and J by 2 bases; unmatched bases: 14. CDR3 length equals 16 residues. Germline V lookup: CDR1 MNHNS, CDR2 SASEGT.

There are a few counts of this clonotype. The J gene is TRBJ2-1, the V gene TRBV19, with D possibly TRBD1 on 6 matching bases. In germline, CDR1 is LNHDA, CDR2 SQIVND (reference sequence). This CDR3 region has 17 residues. Trimming cost V 1 base and J 0 bases, with 13 bases left between them. The CDR3 sequence: CASSIGWTVSSYNEQFF. CDR3 in DNA: TGTGCCAGTAGTATAGGGTGGACAGTCAGCTCCTACAATGAGCAGTTCTTC.

This clonotype was recorded many times. The V call is TRBV5-1, the J call TRBJ1-2; D remains ambiguous. V lost 2 bases and J 2 bases, leaving 13 bases between the germline ends. CDR1 SGHRS and CDR2 YFSETQ come from the germline V gene. The CDR3 covers 15 residues. The CDR3 DNA reads TGCGCCAGCAGCTTATCGCCGGCAGACAACTATGGCTACACCTTC. This codes for CASSLSPADNYGYTF.

The sample holds many counts of this clonotype. The CDR3 region is CASSFFSGDNQPQHF. The CDR3 bases are TGTGCCAGCAGCTTTTTTTCGGGTGACAATCAGCCCCAGCATTTT. The V call is TRBV7-2, the J call TRBJ1-5; no firm D call. With 3 bases removed from V and 3 bases from J, the gap between germline ends came to 12 bases. This CDR3 is built from 15 residues. Germline-derived CDR1 and CDR2 are SGHTA and FQGNSA.

The V gene is TRBV12-3 or TRBV12-4, the J gene TRBJ2-1, with no clear D. The CDR3 loop spans 13 amino acids. The V and J ends lost 2 bases and 10 bases respectively, with 12 bases between them. This CDR3 reads CASSLTDLGEQFF. CDR3 bases: TGTGCCAGCAGTTTAACGGATCTGGGGGAGCAGTTCTTC.

This chain connects TRBV5-5 to TRBJ1-2; no definite D call. Trimming left V 4 bases short and J 4 bases short, with 11 bases between. The CDR3 loop spans 13 amino acids. Germline lookup yields CDR1 SGHKS and CDR2 YYEKEE (reference sequence). The CDR3 loop is CASSDRTGYGYTF. Written as DNA, the CDR3 is TGTGCCAGCAGCGACCGGACGGGCTATGGCTACACCTTC.

V usage is TRBV6-5 and J usage is TRBJ2-1, with 7 positions matching TRBD2. Trimming at V came to 6 bases and at J to 2 bases, leaving 10 bases not matched to a gene. The CDR3 runs to 16 residues. CDR1 is MNHEY and CDR2 is SVGAGI in the germline V gene. CDR3 protein: CASSYKAGWAYNEQFF. CDR3 coding DNA: TGTGCCAGCAGCTATAAAGCGGGGTGGGCCTACAATGAGCAGTTCTTC.

About this clonotype: It may be a read error: a sequence one base away is much more abundant. The J gene is TRBJ2-7, the V gene TRBV27, with TRBD2 as a possible D gene (5 bases). With 6 bases removed from V and 7 bases from J, the gap between germline ends came to 22 bases. This CDR3 is 15 amino acids long. The germline CDR1 and CDR2 sequences are MNHEY and SMNVEV (reference sequence). Here the CDR3 reads CASSPSPYRGNEQYF. The DNA of the CDR3 is TGTGCCAGCAGCCCCTCCCCGTACCGAGGGAATGAGCAGTACTTC.

This clonotype was seen at least ten times. CDR3 sequence (DNA): TGTGCCAGCGCGAGGTACAATGAGCAGTTCTTC. Translating it yields CASARYNEQFF. The V gene is TRBV6-5, the J gene TRBJ2-1; D ambiguous. This CDR3 has 11 amino acids. Looked up from germline, CDR1 is MNHEY and CDR2 is SVGAGI. Trimming cost V 8 bases and J 4 bases, with 6 bases left between them.

As for this clonotype: This clone may be a read error of a much larger clone one base away. This chain uses TRBV30 with TRBJ2-7, with TRBD2 matching 13 bases. The CDR3 has 17 residues. The junction had 17 bases not matched to a gene; V was cut back by 0 bases and J by 12 bases. Germline V gives CDR1 GTSNPN, CDR2 SVGIG (reference sequence). CDR3 in amino acids: CAWSVLRTSGGWETRYF. The CDR3 DNA is TGTGCCTGGAGTGTACTTCGGACTAGCGGGGGTTGGGAGACCCGGTACTTC.

The chain carries TRBV14 and TRBJ2-3; weak D call: TRBD1 (5 bases). This CDR3 has 15 amino acids. The germline V and J ends were trimmed by 3 bases and 1 base, with 11 bases remaining between them. The germline V gene has CDR1 SGHDN and CDR2 FVKESK. CDR3: CASSHDQQGTDTQYF. The CDR3 nucleotides read TGTGCCAGCAGCCATGACCAACAGGGCACAGATACGCAGTATTTT.